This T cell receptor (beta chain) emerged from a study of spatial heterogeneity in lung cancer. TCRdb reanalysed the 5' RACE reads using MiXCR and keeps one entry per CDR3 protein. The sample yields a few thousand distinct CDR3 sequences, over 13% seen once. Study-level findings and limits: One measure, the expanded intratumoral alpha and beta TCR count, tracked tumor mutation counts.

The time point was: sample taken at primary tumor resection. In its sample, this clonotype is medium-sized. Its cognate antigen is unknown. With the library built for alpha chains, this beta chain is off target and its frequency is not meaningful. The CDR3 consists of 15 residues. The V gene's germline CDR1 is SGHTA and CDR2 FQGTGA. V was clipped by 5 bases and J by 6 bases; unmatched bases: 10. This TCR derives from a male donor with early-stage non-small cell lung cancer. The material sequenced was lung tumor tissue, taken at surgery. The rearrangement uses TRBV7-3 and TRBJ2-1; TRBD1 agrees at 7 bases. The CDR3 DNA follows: TGTGCCAGCAGCAACCCGGGACAGCTTGGCAATGAGCAGTTCTTC. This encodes CASSNPGQLGNEQFF. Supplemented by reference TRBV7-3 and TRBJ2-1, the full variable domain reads GAGVSQTPSNKVTEKGKYVELRCDPISGHTALYWYRQSLGQGPEFLIYFQGTGAADDSGLPNDRFFAVRPEGSVSTLKIQRTERGDSAVYLCASSNPGQLGNEQFFGPGTRLTVL.